The clone carrying this T cell receptor beta chain was seen repeatedly, ten times or more. Its target is unknown. V shed 5 bases and J 15 bases; nucleotides not matched to a gene: 13. The CDR3 runs to 13 residues. Germline CDR1 and CDR2: SEHNR and FQNEAQ (reference sequence). This entry belongs to a study of OX40 agonist ivuxolimab in advanced cancers. Study-level information: Checkpoint inhibitors had been given previously to approximately 40% of patients. Regarding the study as a whole: Expansion of clones was among the lowest in partial responders at 0.1-3.0 mg/kg. The investigators did not determine what antigen specificity the expanded peripheral T cells had. Certain nonresponding patients likewise had low normalized T-cell clonal expansion.

Produced via immunoSEQ multiplex PCR; TCRdb's table is partial and in-frame only. This sample yields around 82,000 clones, of which 88% are seen a single time; less than 0.85% belongs to the top ten. This TCR derives from an adult with an advanced solid tumor such as melanoma, head and neck, liver or kidney cancer. The V call is TRBV7-9, the J call TRBJ2-1; 7 bases line up with TRBD2. Sequenced here: CD4+ or CD8+ T cells sorted from blood, sampled in a trial of the OX40 agonist ivuxolimab. Here the CDR3 reads CASSRTSWWFRFF. CDR3 DNA sequence: TGTGCCAGCAGCCGGACTAGTTGGTGGTTTAGGTTCTTC.